These 32 T cell receptor beta chains were all obtained from the same sample, sequenced in a study of T cell responses to AZD1222 COVID-19 vaccine. Profiled with immunoSEQ multiplex PCR; TCRdb holds only in-frame clones, not every one. Of about 110,000 clones in the sample, approximately 90% are singletons; the top ten hold roughly a sixth. The specimen was peripheral blood, collected on day 0 of AZD1222 vaccination. The receptors were sampled from an adult in good health.

CDR3 protein: CASGLIGASYGYTF. Here the CDR3 DNA reads TGTGCTAGTGGTTTGATAGGGGCGAGCTATGGCTACACCTTC. The genes are TRBV12-5 and TRBJ1-2; D might be TRBD1 (5 bases). V lost 2 bases to trimming and J lost 4 bases, with 11 bases between them. CDR1 and CDR2 from the germline V gene are LGHNT and FRNRAP. The CDR3 has 14 residues.

The chain has TRBV11-3 and TRBJ2-5; 7 bases match TRBD1. After removal of 5 bases from V and 5 bases from J, the junction contained 17 bases not matched to a gene. Germline CDR1 SGHNT, CDR2 YENEEA. There are 17 residues in the CDR3. In nucleotides, the CDR3 is TGTGCCAGCAGCCCGAGACCGTGGGGGACAGCCCAGGAGACCCAGTACTTC. Residues: CASSPRPWGTAQETQYF.

This chain connects TRBV7-9 to TRBJ2-5; 12 bases line up with TRBD2. This CDR3 region has 17 residues. The germline gives CDR1 SEHNR, CDR2 FQNEAQ (reference sequence). V lost 5 bases and J lost 0; bases outside the gene matches: 7. CDR3: CASSARWTSGNQETQYF. The CDR3 bases are TGTGCCAGCAGCGCCAGGTGGACTAGCGGGAACCAAGAGACCCAGTACTTC.

CDR3 loop: CASSLGDRGTYEQYF. The CDR3 nucleotides are TGTGCCAGCAGCTTGGGAGACAGGGGGACCTACGAGCAGTACTTC. This chain uses TRBV7-9 with TRBJ2-7, with TRBD1 identical over 9 bases. CDR1 is SEHNR and CDR2 is FQNEAQ in the germline V gene (reference sequence). Trimming at V came to 3 bases and at J to 2 bases, leaving 5 bases not matched to a gene. This CDR3 contains 15 residues.

The chain uses TRBV6-6 and TRBJ2-5; D gene unclear. Germline V gene lookup returns CDR1 MNHNY and CDR2 SVGAGI (reference sequence). The ends were cut back, 3 bases at V and 4 bases at J, with 3 bases in the middle. This CDR3 region has 11 residues. Written as DNA, the CDR3 is TGTGCCAGCAGTTATGGAGAGACCCAGTACTTC. Protein sequence: CASSYGETQYF.

This clone has only a few counts. J is TRBJ2-7 and V is TRBV11-3, with 9 bases aligning to TRBD1. There are 14 residues in the CDR3. CDR1 is SGHNT, CDR2 YENEEA, per germline. V lost 4 bases and J lost 4; bases outside the gene matches: 5. In DNA, the CDR3 is TGTGCCAGCAGCTCACAGGGGGCTTTTTACGAGCAGTACGTC. As protein: CASSSQGAFYEQYV.

The chain employs TRBV11-3 and TRBJ1-4, with a weak D call TRBD1 (6 bases). In germline, CDR1 is SGHNT, CDR2 YENEEA. CDR3 length: 15 residues. V was clipped by 5 bases and J by 0 bases, with 10 bases between them. The CDR3 spells CASSGQPTTNEKLFF. Here the CDR3 DNA reads TGTGCCAGCAGCGGACAGCCAACAACTAATGAAAAACTGTTTTTT.

This clone was seen just once. V is TRBV5-1 and J is TRBJ2-3; 7 bases agree with TRBD1. Germline V gene data show CDR1 as SGHRS and CDR2 as YFSETQ. V trimming: 2 bases; J trimming: 6 bases; junction bases outside the gene matches: 12. The CDR3 sequence is 16 residues long. CDR3 region: CASSFEEGTAGDTQYF. The CDR3 region has the DNA TGCGCCAGCAGCTTTGAGGAAGGGACAGCAGGGGATACGCAGTATTTT.

The chain uses TRBV7-2 and TRBJ1-2, with D unclear. The CDR3 consists of 14 residues. Germline-derived CDR1 and CDR2 are SGHTA and FQGNSA. Deletions cut 1 base from V and 0 bases from J, with 6 bases between. The CDR3 sequence is CASSLDGANYGYTF. In DNA form, the CDR3 reads TGTGCCAGCAGCTTAGATGGGGCTAACTATGGCTACACCTTC.

This clone was seen just once. This chain connects TRBV7-9 to TRBJ2-5; no reliable D call. CDR1 is SEHNR, CDR2 FQNEAQ, per germline (reference sequence). The CDR3 runs to 14 residues. V was pared by 5 bases and J by 2 bases, with 12 bases between. The CDR3 DNA reads TGTGCCAGCAGCCCCCCGACGGCTCAAGAGACCCAGTACTTC. Translated, it gives CASSPPTAQETQYF. The whole variable domain, filled in from reference TRBV7-9 and TRBJ2-5, reads DTGVSQNPRHKITKRGQNVTFRCDPISEHNRLYWYRQTLGQGPEFLTYFQNEAQLEKSRLLSDRFSAERPKGSFSTLEIQRTEQGDSAMYLCASSPPTAQETQYFGPGTRLLVL.

This clone occurred once. The chain has TRBV7-9 and TRBJ2-3; D possibly corresponds to TRBD2 (6 bases). The CDR3 has 14 residues. The germline V gene encodes CDR1 SEHNR and CDR2 FQNEAQ (reference sequence). The V end was cut by 11 bases, the J end by 4 bases, with 19 bases between. The DNA of the CDR3 is TGTGCCGCTCCGGACTCGCCGGGGGCAGATACGCAGTATTTT. It specifies CAAPDSPGADTQYF. The variable domain in full, completed from reference TRBV7-9 and TRBJ2-3, reads DTGVSQNPRHKITKRGQNVTFRCDPISEHNRLYWYRQTLGQGPEFLTYFQNEAQLEKSRLLSDRFSAERPKGSFSTLEIQRTEQGDSAMYLCAAPDSPGADTQYFGPGTRLTVL.

The chain links TRBV19 to TRBJ1-1; D unresolved. V was clipped by 9 bases and J by 1 base, with 15 bases between them. CDR3 length: 14 residues. Per germline, CDR1 LNHDA and CDR2 SQIVND (reference sequence). The CDR3 DNA follows: TGTGCCAGCCTCAAATACCGCGGGAACACTGAAGCTTTCTTT. It encodes CASLKYRGNTEAFF.

The chain uses TRBV7-3 and TRBJ1-6, with 7 bases identical to TRBD1. The CDR3 is 15 amino acids. Germline V gene sequence: CDR1 SGHTA, CDR2 FQGTGA. Trimming cost V 2 bases and J 2 bases; bases outside gene matches: 0. In nucleotides, the CDR3 is TGTGCCAGCAGCTTAGGACAGGCCTATAATTCACCCCTCCACTTT. It specifies CASSLGQAYNSPLHF.

The V gene is TRBV5-4, the J gene TRBJ1-1, with 12 bases lining up with TRBD1. In germline, CDR1 is SGHNT, CDR2 YYREEE (reference sequence). The CDR3 is 15 residues long. V shed 4 bases and J 5 bases; nucleotides not matched to a gene: 6. Here the CDR3 reads CASSGRDRGRTEAFF. As DNA, the CDR3 is TGTGCCAGCAGCGGACGGGACAGGGGGCGAACTGAAGCTTTCTTT.

DNA for the CDR3: TGTGCCAGCAGCGTAGACTCAAGCGGACTAGCGGGAAAGTATTTT. It translates to CASSVDSSGLAGKYF. The V and J genes are TRBV9 and TRBJ2-3; 12 bases align to TRBD2. Germline V CDR1 and CDR2: SGDLS, YYNGEE. J was trimmed by 13 bases and V by 0 bases; bases with no gene match: 9. This CDR3 is built from 15 residues.

The count of this clone is one. The V gene is TRBV2, the J gene TRBJ1-6; 9 bases line up with TRBD1. The ends lost 4 bases at V and 7 bases at J; junction bases unmatched: 2. CDR1 is SNHLY and CDR2 is FYNNEI in the germline V gene. This CDR3 spans 14 amino acids. The chain's CDR3 is CASSGTGENSPLHF. The CDR3 DNA reads TGTGCCAGCAGTGGGACAGGGGAGAATTCACCCCTCCACTTT.

This clone was counted a few times. CDR3 residues: CASSQASMRGAAGYGYTF. For the CDR3, the DNA is TGTGCCAGCAGCCAAGCCTCAATGAGGGGGGCAGCGGGTTATGGCTACACCTTC. This rearrangement joins TRBV4-2 to TRBJ1-2, with D possibly matching TRBD1 (6 bases). Germline V gives CDR1 LGHNA, CDR2 YNFKEQ. V was pared by 1 base and J by 5 bases, with 23 bases between. The length of the CDR3 is 18 residues.

CDR3 sequence reads: CASSSGTLGYTF. CDR3 sequence (DNA): TGTGCCAGCAGCTCAGGGACTCTTGGCTACACCTTC. V and J are TRBV11-3 and TRBJ1-2, with D perhaps matching TRBD1 (5 bases). Between the trimmed V and J ends, which lost 4 bases and 7 bases, there was a span of 10 bases. Germline V gene sequence: CDR1 SGHNT, CDR2 YENEEA. The CDR3 is 12 residues long.

This chain connects TRBV6-5 to TRBJ2-7, with 9 nucleotides matching TRBD1. Germline V gene data show CDR1 as MNHEY and CDR2 as SVGAGI. The V segment lost 8 bases and the J segment 5 bases; nucleotides outside the gene matches: 7. This CDR3 is built from 13 residues. The CDR3 region is CASSGQGYDEQYF. CDR3 nucleotides: TGTGCCAGCTCGGGACAGGGCTACGACGAGCAGTACTTC.

The chain employs TRBV30 and TRBJ1-2; TRBD1 might be the D (5 bases). CDR1 and CDR2 (germline): GTSNPN, SVGIG (reference sequence). The CDR3 runs to 14 residues. The V end lost 2 bases, the J end lost 7 bases, and 17 bases lay between the germline ends. The CDR3 DNA reads TGTGCCTGGAGTAGGGGTCAGGGTGAGAGTGGCTACACCTTC. Translation gives CAWSRGQGESGYTF. The variable domain in full, with the rest retrieved from reference TRBV30 and TRBJ1-2, is SQTIHQWPATLVQPVGSPLSLECTVEGTSNPNLYWYRQAAGRGLQLLFYSVGIGQISSEVPQNLSASRPQDRQFILSSKKLLLSDSGFYLCAWSRGQGESGYTFGSGTRLTVV.

This chain uses TRBV18 with TRBJ2-2; no clear D. The CDR3 covers 13 residues. Germline V gene data show CDR1 as KGHSH and CDR2 as LQKENI. V was pared by 6 bases and J by 0 bases, with 5 bases between. DNA for the CDR3: TGTGCCAGCTCCCGCGCGAACACCGGGGAGCTGTTTTTT. This sequence encodes CASSRANTGELFF.

The chain has TRBV9 and TRBJ2-2; TRBD1 is a possible D gene (5 bases). Germline lookup yields CDR1 SGDLS and CDR2 YYNGEE. V was clipped by 4 bases and J by 12 bases, with 16 bases between them. The CDR3 is 13 amino acids. CDR3 region: CASSPTPPGQLFF. The CDR3 coding sequence is TGTGCCAGCAGCCCGACGCCCCCAGGGCAGCTGTTTTTT.

The J gene is TRBJ2-3, the V gene TRBV2; D is perhaps TRBD2 (6 bases). The CDR3 has 11 residues. Trimming stripped 8 bases from V and 11 bases from J, with 14 bases between. Germline V CDR1 and CDR2: SNHLY, FYNNEI. CDR3 sequence reads: CASPFGGMQYF. The CDR3 DNA reads as TGTGCCAGCCCCTTCGGGGGTATGCAGTATTTT.

The V and J genes are TRBV7-9 and TRBJ1-3; no clear D gene. CDR3 length: 15 residues. Germline V CDR1 and CDR2: SEHNR, FQNEAQ (reference sequence). Trimming cost V 6 bases and J 0 bases, with 12 bases left between them. This CDR3 is CASSMGGISGNTIYF. The CDR3 nucleotides are TGTGCCAGCAGTATGGGAGGGATCTCTGGAAACACCATATATTTT.

The CDR3 region is CASRSSQVPYEQYF. In DNA form, the CDR3 reads TGTGCCAGTAGGTCTTCACAAGTTCCCTACGAGCAGTACTTC. This chain joins TRBV19 and TRBJ2-7, with D hard to call. V lost 6 bases, J lost 2 bases, and 14 bases lay in between. This CDR3 region has 14 residues. Germline values: CDR1 LNHDA, CDR2 SQIVND (reference sequence).

The chain couples TRBV5-5 to TRBJ2-1; D gene ambiguous. The CDR3 covers 13 residues. Looked up from germline, CDR1 is SGHKS and CDR2 is YYEKEE (reference sequence). The V end lost 4 bases, the J end lost 5 bases, and 10 bases lay between the germline ends. The CDR3 nucleotides are TGTGCCAGCAGCCAAACTGCTAACAATGAGCAGTTCTTC. Translation: CASSQTANNEQFF.

V and J are TRBV15 and TRBJ1-2, with a weak D call TRBD1 (6 bases). The CDR3 contains 15 residues. V was clipped by 0 bases and J by 5 bases, with 13 bases between them. Germline V gene data show CDR1 as LNHNV and CDR2 as YYDKDF (reference sequence). The CDR3 spells CATSRDRGTSYGYTF. Written as DNA, the CDR3 is TGTGCCACCAGCAGAGATAGGGGGACTTCGTATGGCTACACCTTC.

The V call is TRBV5-1, the J call TRBJ2-7; 12 bases are a match to TRBD2. The CDR3 runs 19 residues. Germline V gives CDR1 SGHRS, CDR2 YFSETQ. J was trimmed by 3 bases and V by 0 bases; bases with no gene match: 13. DNA of the CDR3: TGCGCCAGCAGCTTGGATAGACTAGCGGGGGACATAACGCACTACGAGCAGTACTTC. This codes for CASSLDRLAGDITHYEQYF.

V usage is TRBV7-2 and J usage is TRBJ2-5; 9 bases match TRBD2. The CDR3 extends over 15 amino acids. Germline-derived CDR1 and CDR2 are SGHTA and FQGNSA. Trimming at V came to 1 base and at J to 5 bases, leaving 5 bases not matched to a gene. The DNA for the CDR3 is TGTGCCAGCAGCTTAGGCGGGGGGGCCCGGGAGACCCAGTACTTC. Protein product: CASSLGGGARETQYF.

This rearrangement joins TRBV9 to TRBJ2-3; 11 bases match TRBD1. Germline V gene lookup returns CDR1 SGDLS and CDR2 YYNGEE. J gave up 6 bases and V 6 bases, and 9 bases lay outside the gene matches. The CDR3 runs to 15 residues. The CDR3 DNA follows: TGTGCCAGCACCCGGGGGGACAGGGGGTATGATACGCAGTATTTT. Its protein is CASTRGDRGYDTQYF. Full variable domain (remainder filled in from reference TRBV9 and TRBJ2-3): DSGVTQTPKHLITATGQRVTLRCSPRSGDLSVYWYQQSLDQGLQFLIQYYNGEERAKGNILERFSAQQFPDLHSELNLSSLELGDSALYFCASTRGDRGYDTQYFGPGTRLTVL.

The rearrangement uses TRBV5-4 and TRBJ1-1; tentatively, D is TRBD1 (5 bases). The germline V gene has CDR1 SGHNT and CDR2 YYREEE (reference sequence). The V end lost 0 bases, the J end lost 2 bases, and 14 bases lay between the germline ends. This CDR3 comprises 16 residues. The CDR3, as DNA: TGTGCCAGCAGCTTGGGGGGTGCCAGGGCAAACACTGAAGCTTTCTTT. Residues: CASSLGGARANTEAFF.

The chain joins TRBV20-1 to TRBJ2-5; D is perhaps TRBD2 (5 bases). Germline V gene lookup returns CDR1 DFQATT and CDR2 SNEGSKA (reference sequence). V was trimmed by 7 bases and J by 3 bases, leaving 9 bases between them. This CDR3 is built from 11 residues. CDR3 residues: CSGQAEETQYF. The CDR3 DNA reads TGCAGTGGTCAAGCGGAAGAGACCCAGTACTTC.